A single T cell receptor beta chain is shown here with its context. Its antigen remains unidentified. Quantitative barcoded 5'-RACE was used to prepare TCR beta libraries. Via MiXCR, TCRdb re-called the 5' RACE reads, giving one row per CDR3 protein. The sample records about 88,000 distinct CDR3 sequences, approximately 30% being singletons. This record belongs to a study of CD8 T cells in ankylosing spondylitis. Broader study findings: Disease-linked clones bore a CD8+ phenotype, appearing relatively rarely in peripheral blood. Blood of patients with ankylosing spondylitis appeared to be characterized by a TCR beta motif of roughly eight highly homologous variants. Earlier work had already found some motif variants in reactive arthritis synovial fluid and blood.

Germline V lookup: CDR1 MNHEY, CDR2 SVGAGI. The CDR3 is 15 residues long. Trimming removed 0 bases from V and 2 bases from J, with 10 bases in between. This sequence was found in a male donor with ankylosing spondylitis or in good health (not recorded which). Sequencing input: blood, either unsorted or a sorted T cell fraction (not recorded which). The V gene is TRBV6-5, the J gene TRBJ1-2; the D is unclear. The CDR3 nucleotides read TGTGCCAGCAGTTACTCGCGGAGGACCAACTATGGCTACACCTTC. Its protein is CASSYSRRTNYGYTF.